A selection of T cell receptor beta chains follows, all from one sample in a study of vaccination and CD4 T cells after COVID-19. Antigens of these TCRs are unknown. Via MiXCR, TCRdb re-called the PCR reads, giving one row per CDR3 protein. In the table there are about 7,100 distinct CDR3 sequences, 66% of which are singletons. Source material: CD4+ T cells from blood, cultured in vitro. The receptors come from a human donor who had recovered from COVID-19. Both conserved end residues are part of each CDR3. The order of the fields is clone size, D gene, J gene, V gene, CDR3 DNA, CDR3 protein. A D gene is named only where the DNA matches it firmly. A row's size may be missing; if present it is once, few, many or a size class.

>NA|NA|TRBJ1-6|TRBV30
TGTGCCTGGAGTGTCGGCCTGCTGAATTCACCCCTCCACTTT
CAWSVGLLNSPLHF
>NA|TRBD2|TRBJ2-7|TRBV7-2
TGTGCCAGCAGCTCCAGGGGCGGGAGGTCCTACGAGCAGTACTTC
CASSSRGGRSYEQYF
>NA|NA|TRBJ2-7|TRBV6-1
TGTGCCAGCAGCGCCGGGGACTACGAGCAGTACTTC
CASSAGDYEQYF
>NA|NA|TRBJ1-2|TRBV20-1
TGCAGTGCTAGGACTTCGGGCTATGGCTACACCTTC
CSARTSGYGYTF
>NA|TRBD1|TRBJ1-2|TRBV5-8
TGTGCCAGCAGCAAACCGGGACAGGCACATTATCTCGGCTACACCTTC
CASSKPGQAHYLGYTF
>few|TRBD1|TRBJ1-3|TRBV20-1
TGCAGTGCTATGCGGACAGGGGACGGAAACACCATATATTTT
CSAMRTGDGNTIYF
>NA|NA|TRBJ1-1|TRBV7-9
TGTGCCAGCACCCGCTCGACAGGAGATAACACTGAAGCTTTCTTT
CASTRSTGDNTEAFF
>NA|TRBD1|TRBJ2-3|TRBV20-1
TGCAGTGCTAGACTTGGACAGGGGGCAGATACGCAGTATTTT
CSARLGQGADTQYF
>NA|TRBD2|TRBJ2-5|TRBV20-1
TGCAGTGCTAGAGGGCCCGGGAGGGGAGTCGAGGAGACCCAGTACTTC
CSARGPGRGVEETQYF
>few|NA|TRBJ1-5|TRBV7-6
TGTGCTAGCAGCGCAGGGAGAAATCAGCCCCAGCATTTT
CASSAGRNQPQHF